A selection of T cell receptor beta chains follows, all from one sample in a study of blood T cells in healthy people across ages. MiXCR, run by TCRdb on the 5' RACE reads, gives a single entry per CDR3 protein. This table has fewer than 900,000 distinct CDR3 sequences, about 52% appearing once. The sequenced sample consisted of blood. Receptors were obtained from a woman in her sixties in good health. Each CDR3 is given with its conserved first and last residue. The order of the fields is D gene, J gene, clone size, V gene, CDR3 protein, CDR3 DNA. The D gene is left open where the match is weak. Expanded clones are given a class, and other clones once, few, many or no size at all.

d_gene: .
j_gene: TRBJ1-2
abundance: .
v_gene: TRBV4-1
CDR3aa: CASSQEGGVLNYGYTF
CDR3nt: TGCGCCAGCAGCCAAGAGGGGGGAGTCCTTAACTATGGCTACACCTTC

d_gene: TRBD1
j_gene: TRBJ2-2
abundance: .
v_gene: TRBV28
CDR3aa: CASIPTGYTGELFF
CDR3nt: TGTGCCAGCATCCCGACAGGGTATACCGGGGAGCTGTTTTTT

d_gene: .
j_gene: TRBJ2-3
abundance: .
v_gene: TRBV7-2
CDR3aa: CASSLGPPPTDTQYF
CDR3nt: TGTGCCAGCAGCTTAGGCCCTCCCCCCACAGATACGCAGTATTTT

d_gene: .
j_gene: TRBJ1-6
abundance: .
v_gene: TRBV20-1
CDR3aa: CSARDRRNLNSPLHF
CDR3nt: TGCAGTGCTCGAGACAGGCGAAACTTAAATTCACCCCTCCACTTT

d_gene: TRBD2
j_gene: TRBJ2-7
abundance: .
v_gene: TRBV7-3
CDR3aa: CNIAGGTAYEQYF
CDR3nt: TGTAATATCGCGGGAGGGACTGCCTACGAGCAGTACTTC

d_gene: .
j_gene: TRBJ1-1
abundance: .
v_gene: TRBV27
CDR3aa: CASSPPGVPAFF
CDR3nt: TGTGCCAGCAGCCCCCCCGGAGTACCTGCTTTCTTT

d_gene: .
j_gene: TRBJ2-1
abundance: .
v_gene: TRBV12-3/TRBV12-4
CDR3aa: CASTKGGVAYNEQFF
CDR3nt: TGTGCCAGCACTAAAGGGGGGGTAGCCTACAATGAGCAGTTCTTC

d_gene: TRBD2
j_gene: TRBJ2-5
abundance: .
v_gene: TRBV20-1
CDR3aa: CSARQAGGWRNNEQYF
CDR3nt: TGCAGTGCTAGACAAGCGGGAGGGTGGAGGAACAATGAGCAGTACTTC

d_gene: TRBD2
j_gene: TRBJ2-3
abundance: few
v_gene: TRBV20-1
CDR3aa: CSARDRGLVLDTQYF
CDR3nt: TGCAGTGCTAGAGATAGGGGACTAGTGTTAGATACGCAGTATTTT

d_gene: .
j_gene: TRBJ1-2
abundance: few
v_gene: TRBV20-1
CDR3aa: CSASFRGHGYTF
CDR3nt: TGCAGTGCTAGTTTTCGGGGACATGGCTACACCTTC

d_gene: TRBD2
j_gene: TRBJ2-1
abundance: .
v_gene: TRBV7-9
CDR3aa: CASSLASSGSDEQFF
CDR3nt: TGTGCCAGCAGCTTAGCATCTAGCGGGAGCGATGAGCAGTTCTTC

d_gene: .
j_gene: TRBJ1-5
abundance: few
v_gene: TRBV7-2
CDR3aa: CASSPQGTYSNQPQHF
CDR3nt: TGTGCCAGCAGCCCACAGGGAACCTATAGCAATCAGCCCCAGCATTTT

d_gene: TRBD2
j_gene: TRBJ2-5
abundance: .
v_gene: TRBV7-9
CDR3aa: CASSWGGSSETQYF
CDR3nt: TGTGCCAGCAGCTGGGGCGGGAGCAGCGAGACCCAGTACTTC

d_gene: TRBD1
j_gene: TRBJ1-4
abundance: .
v_gene: TRBV4-1
CDR3aa: CASSHRQGGNEKLFF
CDR3nt: TGCGCCAGCAGCCATCGACAGGGTGGCAATGAAAAACTGTTTTTT

d_gene: .
j_gene: TRBJ1-5
abundance: .
v_gene: TRBV7-2
CDR3aa: CASSSRGQVYQPQHF
CDR3nt: TGTGCCAGCAGCTCAAGAGGGCAGGTATATCAGCCCCAGCATTTT

d_gene: .
j_gene: TRBJ1-5
abundance: .
v_gene: TRBV29-1
CDR3aa: CSVGEGGGNQPQHF
CDR3nt: TGCAGCGTGGGAGAGGGAGGGGGCAATCAGCCCCAGCATTTT

d_gene: .
j_gene: TRBJ2-1
abundance: .
v_gene: TRBV20-1
CDR3aa: CSAMGGGPYNEQFF
CDR3nt: TGCAGTGCTATGGGAGGCGGGCCGTACAATGAGCAGTTCTTC

d_gene: .
j_gene: TRBJ2-3
abundance: .
v_gene: TRBV7-9
CDR3aa: CASSPRSYTDTQYF
CDR3nt: TGTGCCAGCAGCCCCCGATCTTACACAGATACGCAGTATTTT

d_gene: .
j_gene: TRBJ1-2
abundance: .
v_gene: TRBV4-3
CDR3aa: CASRRDQGSYGYTF
CDR3nt: TGCGCCAGCAGGAGAGACCAGGGAAGCTATGGCTACACCTTC

d_gene: .
j_gene: TRBJ2-1
abundance: many
v_gene: TRBV11-2
CDR3aa: CASSFQPRNEQFF
CDR3nt: TGTGCCAGCAGCTTTCAACCCAGGAATGAGCAGTTCTTC